A selection of T cell receptor beta chains follows, all from one sample in a study of cytomegalovirus exposure and HLA in healthy donors. Assay: immunoSEQ multiplex PCR; the TCRdb copy retains only in-frame clones and omits some. The data show over 100,000 clones, roughly 68% seen once. Source material: PBMCs. The receptors were gathered from a young woman in good health and CMV-seronegative. Each CDR3 is given with its conserved first and last residue. Fields, in order: D gene, CDR3 length, V gene, J gene, clone size, CDR3 DNA, CDR3 protein. D genes are given only for firm matches. Rows may omit the clone size; those that give it use once, few, many or a size class.

>NA|15|TRBV6-1|TRBJ1-1|once
TGTGCCAGCAGTGCCCGCGACGGGATGAACACTGAAGCTTTCTTT
CASSARDGMNTEAFF
>TRBD1|15|TRBV18|TRBJ1-1|NA
TGTGCCAGCTCACCACCGTCAGGGGGCGAGGCTGAAGCTTTCTTT
CASSPPSGGEAEAFF
>TRBD1|14|TRBV7-9|TRBJ1-5|NA
TGTGCCAGCAGCCAGGGACAGAGCAATCAGCCCCAGCATTTT
CASSQGQSNQPQHF
>NA|12|TRBV30|TRBJ1-1|NA
TGTGCCTGGAGTTACACGGGCACTGAAGCTTTCTTT
CAWSYTGTEAFF
>NA|15|TRBV9|TRBJ1-1|NA
TGTGCCAGCAGCGTAGTTTCCGGGGGGTACACTGAAGCTTTCTTT
CASSVVSGGYTEAFF
>TRBD1|14|TRBV6-1|TRBJ1-2|NA
TGTGCCAGCAGTGAAGAAGGACAGGAAGGAGGCTACACCTTC
CASSEEGQEGGYTF
>NA|16|TRBV19|TRBJ2-4|NA
TGTGCCAGTAGCGGGAAACGGACCTTCGCCAAAAACATTCAGTACTTC
CASSGKRTFAKNIQYF
>TRBD2|16|TRBV5-1|TRBJ2-1|NA
TGCGCCAGCAGCTTGAGCGGGAGCGCATCCTACAATGAGCAGTTCTTC
CASSLSGSASYNEQFF
>NA|15|TRBV4-3|TRBJ2-1|NA
TGCGCCAGCAGCCAAGGACAGCCCTTAGCTAATGAGCAGTTCTTC
CASSQGQPLANEQFF
>TRBD1|14|TRBV2|TRBJ2-7|NA
TGTGCCAGCAGCGGGACGACAGGGAACGGCGAGCAGTACTTC
CASSGTTGNGEQYF
>TRBD1|15|TRBV7-8|TRBJ2-1|NA
TGTGCCAGCAGGTTTGACGGGACAGGGTCCTATGAGCAGTTCTTC
CASRFDGTGSYEQFF
>TRBD1|12|TRBV5-1|TRBJ2-7|NA
TGCGCCAGCAGCTTTTACAGGGGGGAGCAGTACTTC
CASSFYRGEQYF
>TRBD2|13|TRBV2|TRBJ2-1|NA
TGTGCCAGCCGCGGGGTAGCGGGGAATGAGCAGTTCTTC
CASRGVAGNEQFF
>TRBD1|16|TRBV7-8|TRBJ1-2|NA
TGTGCCAGCAGCTTAGTCGAAGATGACAGGGACTATGGCTACACCTTC
CASSLVEDDRDYGYTF
>NA|16|TRBV27|TRBJ1-5|NA
TGTGCCAGCAGTTTGGGGGGTGGCGGTAGCAATCAGCCCCAGCATTTT
CASSLGGGGSNQPQHF
>NA|14|TRBV7-9|TRBJ1-6|once
TGTGCCAGCAGCTTAGACGAGAATAATTCACCCCTCCACTTT
CASSLDENNSPLHF
>NA|17|TRBV25-1|TRBJ2-5|NA
TGTGCCAGCAGATCATTCACCAGGACACCTTACCAAGAGACCCAGTACTTC
CASRSFTRTPYQETQYF
>NA|12|TRBV12-5|TRBJ1-1|NA
TGTGCTAGTGGCCTACAACTAGCTGAAGCTTTCTTT
CASGLQLAEAFF
>TRBD1|14|TRBV2|TRBJ2-7|NA
TGTGCCAGCAGTGGCCAACAGGGGGTTAGCGAGCAGTACTTC
CASSGQQGVSEQYF
>TRBD1|15|TRBV28|TRBJ1-5|NA
TGTGCCAGCAGTCTCGGACAGGGCAGCAATCAGCCCCAGCATTTT
CASSLGQGSNQPQHF
>NA|14|TRBV5-4|TRBJ2-7|NA
TGTGCCAGCAGCTTGGCAACAGGGATCCACGAGCAGTACTTC
CASSLATGIHEQYF
>TRBD1|15|TRBV6-1|TRBJ2-7|NA
TGTGCCAGCAGCGTCACAGGGGGGAGCTCCTACGAGCAGTACTTC
CASSVTGGSSYEQYF
>NA|12|TRBV28|TRBJ1-1|NA
TGTGCCAGCAGCTTGGATGGGGAGAGGGCTTTCTTT
CASSLDGERAFF
>TRBD2|16|TRBV6-6|TRBJ2-3|NA
TGTGCCAGCAGGACTGTAGCGGGGGGGCGAACAGATACGCAGTATTTT
CASRTVAGGRTDTQYF
>TRBD1|13|TRBV2|TRBJ1-1|NA
TGTGCCAGCGAGAGGAGGGGGCGGCCAGAAGCTTTCTTT
CASERRGRPEAFF
>NA|13|TRBV29-1|TRBJ1-5|NA
TGCAGCGTTGGACAGGATCAGCATCAGCCCCAGCATTTT
CSVGQDQHQPQHF
>NA|14|TRBV14|TRBJ2-7|NA
TGTGCCAGCAGCCAAGATAGGCGGGGATACGAGCAGTACTTC
CASSQDRRGYEQYF
>TRBD1|16|TRBV6-1|TRBJ2-7|NA
TGTGCCAGCAGTGATCTACAGGGGACCTTCTCCTACGAGCAGTACTTC
CASSDLQGTFSYEQYF
>NA|19|TRBV4-2|TRBJ2-2|NA
TGTGCCAGCAGCCAAGATTTTTTCCCAGGAGAAGAGCGGACCGGGGAGCTGTTTTTT
CASSQDFFPGEERTGELFF
>NA|15|TRBV30|TRBJ1-2|few
TGTGCCTGGAGTTTAGCGTTGACCGAGGGCTATGGCTACACCTTC
CAWSLALTEGYGYTF
>TRBD1|15|TRBV6-5|TRBJ2-3|NA
TGTGCCAGCAGTCCCGGACAGGGGGGCACAGATACGCAGTATTTT
CASSPGQGGTDTQYF
>TRBD2|15|TRBV6-5|TRBJ2-2|many
TGTGCCAGCAGTTTCACAGGGACTAGCGGCGGGGAGCTGTTTTTT
CASSFTGTSGGELFF
>TRBD1|15|TRBV6-1|TRBJ2-7|NA
TGTGCCAGCAGTCCGGGACAGGGCCTCCACTACGAGCAGTACTTC
CASSPGQGLHYEQYF
>TRBD1|15|TRBV6-6|TRBJ1-5|NA
TGTGCCAGCAGAGAGACCGGCCAGGGGGGCCAGCCCCAGCATTTT
CASRETGQGGQPQHF
>NA|13|TRBV7-9|TRBJ1-2|NA
TGTGCCAGCAGCCCTGACAGGTCCGTGGCGGACACCTTC
CASSPDRSVADTF
>NA|16|TRBV5-1|TRBJ2-2|NA
TGCGCCAGCAGCTTGGTTACAGGGTATAACACCGGGGAGCTGTTTTTT
CASSLVTGYNTGELFF
>NA|11|TRBV30|TRBJ1-2|NA
TGTGCCTGGATCACCTCAGGTGGCTACACCTTC
CAWITSGGYTF
>NA|12|TRBV9|TRBJ1-1|NA
TGTGCCAGCAGCGTAGTTGCGGGACCTGCTTTCTTT
CASSVVAGPAFF
>TRBD1|15|TRBV27|TRBJ1-2|NA
TGTGCCAGCAGGTCTCTAGGACAGGGGATCTATGGCTACACCTTC
CASRSLGQGIYGYTF
>TRBD1|16|TRBV7-6|TRBJ2-2|NA
TGTGCCAGCAGCTTGACCGGGACAGAGAGCACCGGGGAGCTGTTTTTT
CASSLTGTESTGELFF
>NA|11|TRBV12-1|TRBJ1-2|NA
TGTGCCAGCAGCTTCCCAGGGCCCTACACCTTC
CASSFPGPYTF
>NA|12|TRBV29-1|TRBJ1-1|NA
TGCAGCGTTGAGGACAGAAACACTGAAGCTTTCTTT
CSVEDRNTEAFF
>NA|13|TRBV2|TRBJ1-1|NA
TGTGCCAGCAGCGACACAACAGACCTTGAAGCTTTCTTT
CASSDTTDLEAFF
>NA|17|TRBV7-2|TRBJ1-5|NA
TGTGCCAGCAGCTTAATCGGGGGTGTTTATAGCAATCAGCCCCAGCATTTT
CASSLIGGVYSNQPQHF
>TRBD2|14|TRBV5-1|TRBJ2-5|NA
TGCGCCAGCAGCTTGGGGGGGGAGGGCCGAACCCAGTACTTC
CASSLGGEGRTQYF
>NA|14|TRBV19|TRBJ1-1|NA
TGTGCCAGTAGTATGGGGACATTGAACACTGAAGCTTTCTTT
CASSMGTLNTEAFF
>NA|12|TRBV7-8|TRBJ2-7|NA
TGTGCCAGCAGCCTGAGTGCGGGCGAGCAGTACTTC
CASSLSAGEQYF
>NA|16|TRBV6-5|TRBJ1-1|NA
TGTGCCAGCAGTTACTACCGTTGGGCAGGGAACACTGAAGCTTTCTTT
CASSYYRWAGNTEAFF